This T cell receptor beta chain emerged from a study of technical replicates of blood from several donors. The length of the CDR3 is 15 residues. V was trimmed by 3 bases and J by 3 bases, leaving 15 bases between them. Germline CDR1 is LNHDA and CDR2 is SQIVND (reference sequence). The data were produced by immunoSEQ multiplex PCR, yet TCRdb's version contains in-frame clones alone and is incomplete. This table has tens of thousands of clones, roughly 90% appearing once. V is TRBV19 and J is TRBJ2-7; unclear D gene. Sequenced: T cells isolated from PBMCs. The TCR originated in a human donor in good health. The CDR3 region is CASSIRPDGHYEQYF. The CDR3, as DNA: TGTGCCAGTAGTATCAGACCAGATGGGCACTACGAGCAGTACTTC.